This is a list of T cell receptor beta chains from one sample in a study of control samples from healthy donors and cancer patients. The table came from immunoSEQ multiplex PCR; TCRdb's copy has only in-frame clones and leaves some out. This sample has some 120,000 clones, with 91% found just once. Sequenced sample: blood. Receptor source: a man aged 18 to 29 in good health. The CDR3 runs from the conserved cysteine through the conserved F or W. Fields, in order: V gene, CDR3 length, J gene, D gene, clone size, CDR3 DNA, CDR3 protein. D genes are given only for firm matches. Rows give clone size only sometimes, using once, few, many, or a class for an expanded clone.

v_call: TRBV29-1; cdr3_length: 16; j_call: TRBJ1-3; d_call: .; clone_size: .; cdr3_nt: TGCAGCGTTGAAGAGGGTGCCTTTTACTCTGGAAACACCATATATTTT; cdr3_aa: CSVEEGAFYSGNTIYF
v_call: TRBV27; cdr3_length: 14; j_call: TRBJ1-1; d_call: TRBD1; clone_size: .; cdr3_nt: TGTGCCAGCAGTCGGGACAGGAGGAACACTGAAGCTTTCTTT; cdr3_aa: CASSRDRRNTEAFF
v_call: TRBV5-4; cdr3_length: 13; j_call: TRBJ1-1; d_call: .; clone_size: .; cdr3_nt: TGTGCCAGCAGCTTGGCCGTGAACACTGAAGCTTTCTTT; cdr3_aa: CASSLAVNTEAFF
v_call: TRBV18; cdr3_length: 14; j_call: TRBJ1-1; d_call: .; clone_size: .; cdr3_nt: TGTGCCAGCTCACCCGGAGGGGGGGACACTGAAGCTTTCTTT; cdr3_aa: CASSPGGGDTEAFF
v_call: TRBV3-1/TRBV3-2; cdr3_length: 16; j_call: TRBJ2-5; d_call: .; clone_size: .; cdr3_nt: TGTGCCAGCAGCCAAGACTTGCGGGACAACCAAGAGACCCAGTACTTC; cdr3_aa: CASSQDLRDNQETQYF
v_call: TRBV20-1; cdr3_length: 12; j_call: TRBJ2-7; d_call: .; clone_size: .; cdr3_nt: TGCAGTGCTAGTGGGGCTTCCTACGAGCAGTACTTC; cdr3_aa: CSASGASYEQYF
v_call: TRBV2; cdr3_length: 15; j_call: TRBJ2-7; d_call: TRBD1; clone_size: .; cdr3_nt: TGTGCCAGCAGTGACGGGACAGTTATATCTTACGAGCAGTACTTC; cdr3_aa: CASSDGTVISYEQYF
v_call: TRBV27; cdr3_length: 16; j_call: TRBJ2-7; d_call: TRBD1; clone_size: .; cdr3_nt: TGTGCCAGCAGTTTTACTCCGGGACAGCGATCCTACGAGCAGTACTTC; cdr3_aa: CASSFTPGQRSYEQYF
v_call: TRBV4-2; cdr3_length: 16; j_call: TRBJ1-2; d_call: .; clone_size: .; cdr3_nt: TGTGCCAGCAGCCAAAAAGGCGCCTTACCCTACTATGGCTACACCTTC; cdr3_aa: CASSQKGALPYYGYTF
v_call: TRBV11-3; cdr3_length: 16; j_call: TRBJ2-1; d_call: .; clone_size: .; cdr3_nt: TGTGCCAGCAGCTTAGATTTAGCAGGGTCCTACAATGAGCAGTTCTTC; cdr3_aa: CASSLDLAGSYNEQFF
v_call: TRBV19; cdr3_length: 16; j_call: TRBJ1-5; d_call: TRBD1; clone_size: .; cdr3_nt: TGTGCCAGTAGTATACCACAGGGGGCAGGCAATCAGCCCCAGCATTTT; cdr3_aa: CASSIPQGAGNQPQHF
v_call: TRBV18; cdr3_length: 14; j_call: TRBJ2-5; d_call: TRBD1; clone_size: few; cdr3_nt: TGTGCCAGCTCCCCCGGGACAGGGGATGAGACCCAGTACTTC; cdr3_aa: CASSPGTGDETQYF
v_call: TRBV18; cdr3_length: 14; j_call: TRBJ2-2; d_call: .; clone_size: .; cdr3_nt: TGTGCCAGCTCACCGGGACTGAACACCGGGGAGCTGTTTTTT; cdr3_aa: CASSPGLNTGELFF
v_call: TRBV10-1; cdr3_length: 13; j_call: TRBJ1-2; d_call: .; clone_size: .; cdr3_nt: TGCGCCAGCAGCCCTGACGGTCACTATGGCTACACCTTC; cdr3_aa: CASSPDGHYGYTF
v_call: TRBV5-4; cdr3_length: 14; j_call: TRBJ1-1; d_call: .; clone_size: .; cdr3_nt: TGTGCCAGCAGCTTGGGCGGCAGGGACACTGAAGCTTTCTTT; cdr3_aa: CASSLGGRDTEAFF
v_call: TRBV4-2; cdr3_length: 16; j_call: TRBJ1-6; d_call: TRBD1; clone_size: .; cdr3_nt: TGTGCCAGCAGCCAGGACCCGGGACAGACGGATTCACCCCTCCACTTT; cdr3_aa: CASSQDPGQTDSPLHF
v_call: TRBV6-1; cdr3_length: 15; j_call: TRBJ2-3; d_call: .; clone_size: .; cdr3_nt: TGTGCCAGCAGTGAAGCAGTAGGAGCCACAGATACGCAGTATTTT; cdr3_aa: CASSEAVGATDTQYF
v_call: TRBV19; cdr3_length: 15; j_call: TRBJ1-3; d_call: .; clone_size: .; cdr3_nt: TGTGCCAGTAGTGGCCTGGGACATCCGGGAAACACCATATATTTT; cdr3_aa: CASSGLGHPGNTIYF
v_call: TRBV18; cdr3_length: 14; j_call: TRBJ2-5; d_call: TRBD1; clone_size: .; cdr3_nt: TGTGCCAGCTCACCAAACAGGGGTTATGAGACCCAGTACTTC; cdr3_aa: CASSPNRGYETQYF
v_call: TRBV14; cdr3_length: 13; j_call: TRBJ1-2; d_call: .; clone_size: few; cdr3_nt: TGTGCCAGCAGCCAACCGAACTTCAATGGCTACACCTTC; cdr3_aa: CASSQPNFNGYTF
v_call: TRBV5-6; cdr3_length: 13; j_call: TRBJ2-7; d_call: .; clone_size: .; cdr3_nt: TGTGCCAGCAGCTTGCAGGGGATCTACGAGCAGTACTTC; cdr3_aa: CASSLQGIYEQYF
v_call: TRBV10-3; cdr3_length: 14; j_call: TRBJ2-1; d_call: .; clone_size: .; cdr3_nt: TGTGCCATCAGTGGACGGGCGATTGGGAATGAGCAGTTCTTC; cdr3_aa: CAISGRAIGNEQFF
v_call: TRBV2; cdr3_length: 13; j_call: TRBJ2-7; d_call: .; clone_size: .; cdr3_nt: TGTGCCAGCAGTGAAGCGCCGGGGAGGCCGAAGTACTTC; cdr3_aa: CASSEAPGRPKYF
v_call: TRBV10-3; cdr3_length: 13; j_call: TRBJ2-3; d_call: TRBD2; clone_size: .; cdr3_nt: TGTGCCATCACGACTAGCGGCACAGATACGCAGTATTTT; cdr3_aa: CAITTSGTDTQYF
v_call: TRBV4-1; cdr3_length: 15; j_call: TRBJ1-5; d_call: .; clone_size: .; cdr3_nt: TGCGCCAGCAGCCACCCAGGGGTATTGGATCAGCCCCAGCATTTT; cdr3_aa: CASSHPGVLDQPQHF
v_call: TRBV5-1; cdr3_length: 14; j_call: TRBJ2-3; d_call: .; clone_size: .; cdr3_nt: TGCGCCAGCAGCGCAGGAATCCGCACAGATACGCAGTATTTT; cdr3_aa: CASSAGIRTDTQYF
v_call: TRBV5-1; cdr3_length: 13; j_call: TRBJ1-5; d_call: .; clone_size: .; cdr3_nt: TGCGCCAGCAGCCCTGGACCCAATCAGCCCCAGCATTTT; cdr3_aa: CASSPGPNQPQHF
v_call: TRBV5-1; cdr3_length: 15; j_call: TRBJ2-5; d_call: TRBD2; clone_size: .; cdr3_nt: TGCGCCAGCAGCGGGGGACTAGCGGGGGAAGAGACCCAGTACTTC; cdr3_aa: CASSGGLAGEETQYF
v_call: TRBV5-1; cdr3_length: 14; j_call: TRBJ2-5; d_call: .; clone_size: .; cdr3_nt: TGCGCCAACACTAAATCTGGGCCGAGGGAGACCCAGTACTTC; cdr3_aa: CANTKSGPRETQYF
v_call: TRBV24-1; cdr3_length: 13; j_call: TRBJ2-3; d_call: .; clone_size: .; cdr3_nt: TGTGCCACCAGTGAGGGGAACGGAGATACGCAGTATTTT; cdr3_aa: CATSEGNGDTQYF
v_call: TRBV5-1; cdr3_length: 14; j_call: TRBJ2-6; d_call: TRBD1; clone_size: .; cdr3_nt: TGCGCCAGCACAGGGGGCTCTGGGGCCAACGTCCTGACTTTC; cdr3_aa: CASTGGSGANVLTF
v_call: TRBV6-5; cdr3_length: 15; j_call: TRBJ1-4; d_call: .; clone_size: .; cdr3_nt: TGTGCCAGCAGTTACTCGTCTGGAACTAATGAAAAACTGTTTTTT; cdr3_aa: CASSYSSGTNEKLFF
v_call: TRBV2; cdr3_length: 15; j_call: TRBJ1-6; d_call: TRBD1; clone_size: few; cdr3_nt: TGTGCCAGCAGTGAGACAGAGGGGGCCAGTTCACCCCTCCACTTT; cdr3_aa: CASSETEGASSPLHF
v_call: TRBV7-2; cdr3_length: 12; j_call: TRBJ1-2; d_call: .; clone_size: .; cdr3_nt: TGTGCCAGCAACTTGGACATTGCTGGCTACACCTTC; cdr3_aa: CASNLDIAGYTF
v_call: TRBV5-1; cdr3_length: 16; j_call: TRBJ2-2; d_call: .; clone_size: .; cdr3_nt: TGCGCCAGCAGCGCTCCGGGACGATCGAACACCGGGGAGCTGTTTTTT; cdr3_aa: CASSAPGRSNTGELFF
v_call: TRBV4-1; cdr3_length: 18; j_call: TRBJ1-3; d_call: .; clone_size: .; cdr3_nt: TGCGCCAGCAGCCAAGATCGGGCGAGGGGGATCTCTGGAAACACCATATATTTT; cdr3_aa: CASSQDRARGISGNTIYF
v_call: TRBV7-2; cdr3_length: 13; j_call: TRBJ2-1; d_call: .; clone_size: .; cdr3_nt: TGTGCCAGCAGCTTAAGCAGGGATACTGAGCAGTTCTTC; cdr3_aa: CASSLSRDTEQFF
v_call: TRBV5-1; cdr3_length: 13; j_call: TRBJ1-1; d_call: .; clone_size: .; cdr3_nt: TGCGCCAGCAGCTCGGTCCAAAACGCTGAAGCTTTCTTT; cdr3_aa: CASSSVQNAEAFF
v_call: TRBV29-1; cdr3_length: 13; j_call: TRBJ1-4; d_call: .; clone_size: .; cdr3_nt: TGCAGCGCGAGAGGGGCAACTAATGAAAAACTGTTTTTT; cdr3_aa: CSARGATNEKLFF
v_call: TRBV29-1; cdr3_length: 11; j_call: TRBJ1-1; d_call: .; clone_size: .; cdr3_nt: TGCAGCGCCTCGGAGAACACTGAAGCCTTCTTT; cdr3_aa: CSASENTEAFF
v_call: TRBV6-6; cdr3_length: 16; j_call: TRBJ1-2; d_call: .; clone_size: .; cdr3_nt: TGTGCCAGCAGTTTAAGGACGACAGACCGTAACTATGGCTACACCTTC; cdr3_aa: CASSLRTTDRNYGYTF
v_call: TRBV19; cdr3_length: 14; j_call: TRBJ2-3; d_call: .; clone_size: .; cdr3_nt: TGTGCCAGTAGTATAGGACAGGCGGGGGATACGCAGTATTTT; cdr3_aa: CASSIGQAGDTQYF
v_call: TRBV2; cdr3_length: 14; j_call: TRBJ2-7; d_call: .; clone_size: .; cdr3_nt: TGTGCCAGCAGTGAACAGGGGACCTACTACGAGCAGTACTTC; cdr3_aa: CASSEQGTYYEQYF
v_call: TRBV7-9; cdr3_length: 15; j_call: TRBJ1-1; d_call: .; clone_size: once; cdr3_nt: TGTGCCAGCAGCTTAGAGGGGGGAATTAACGCTGAAGCTTTCTTT; cdr3_aa: CASSLEGGINAEAFF
v_call: TRBV4-2; cdr3_length: 15; j_call: TRBJ1-2; d_call: .; clone_size: once; cdr3_nt: TGTGCCAGCAGCCAGAGGGGTCGGGGCGCGGCTGGCTACACCTTC; cdr3_aa: CASSQRGRGAAGYTF
v_call: TRBV7-2; cdr3_length: 14; j_call: TRBJ1-4; d_call: .; clone_size: few; cdr3_nt: TGTGCCAGCAGCTTAGAGCCGGTCAAGGGAAAACTGTTTTTT; cdr3_aa: CASSLEPVKGKLFF
v_call: TRBV7-9; cdr3_length: 16; j_call: TRBJ2-4; d_call: TRBD2; clone_size: once; cdr3_nt: TGTGCCAGCAGCCCCTGGAGCGGGGAGGCCAAAAACATTCAGTACTTC; cdr3_aa: CASSPWSGEAKNIQYF
v_call: TRBV11-3; cdr3_length: 13; j_call: TRBJ2-7; d_call: .; clone_size: .; cdr3_nt: TGTGCCAGCAGCTTGGCAGGGCACTACGAGCAGTACTTC; cdr3_aa: CASSLAGHYEQYF
v_call: TRBV7-3; cdr3_length: 13; j_call: TRBJ1-1; d_call: .; clone_size: .; cdr3_nt: TGTGCCAGCAGCTTAGGGATGAACACTGAAGCTTTCTTT; cdr3_aa: CASSLGMNTEAFF
v_call: TRBV7-9; cdr3_length: 14; j_call: TRBJ2-7; d_call: .; clone_size: .; cdr3_nt: TGTGCCAGCAGCTTAGTCCTGGGGAGCCACGAGCAGTACTTC; cdr3_aa: CASSLVLGSHEQYF
v_call: TRBV5-1; cdr3_length: 14; j_call: TRBJ1-4; d_call: .; clone_size: .; cdr3_nt: TGCGCCAGCAGCCTGGGACCGGATAATGAAAAACTGTTTTTT; cdr3_aa: CASSLGPDNEKLFF
v_call: TRBV12-3/TRBV12-4; cdr3_length: 13; j_call: TRBJ1-1; d_call: .; clone_size: .; cdr3_nt: TGTGCCAGCAGTTTGACAGTTTGGGCTGAAGCTTTCTTT; cdr3_aa: CASSLTVWAEAFF
v_call: TRBV7-7; cdr3_length: 13; j_call: TRBJ2-3; d_call: .; clone_size: .; cdr3_nt: TGTGCCAGCAGCTCCAGGGTTCGAGATACGCAGTATTTT; cdr3_aa: CASSSRVRDTQYF
v_call: TRBV4-2; cdr3_length: 16; j_call: TRBJ1-5; d_call: .; clone_size: .; cdr3_nt: TGTGCCAGCAGCCAAGATAGGACACGAAGCAATCAGCCCCAGCATTTT; cdr3_aa: CASSQDRTRSNQPQHF
v_call: TRBV5-1; cdr3_length: 16; j_call: TRBJ1-1; d_call: .; clone_size: .; cdr3_nt: TGCGCCAGCAGCTTGGCCCCGGGACACTTGAACACTGAAGCTTTCTTT; cdr3_aa: CASSLAPGHLNTEAFF